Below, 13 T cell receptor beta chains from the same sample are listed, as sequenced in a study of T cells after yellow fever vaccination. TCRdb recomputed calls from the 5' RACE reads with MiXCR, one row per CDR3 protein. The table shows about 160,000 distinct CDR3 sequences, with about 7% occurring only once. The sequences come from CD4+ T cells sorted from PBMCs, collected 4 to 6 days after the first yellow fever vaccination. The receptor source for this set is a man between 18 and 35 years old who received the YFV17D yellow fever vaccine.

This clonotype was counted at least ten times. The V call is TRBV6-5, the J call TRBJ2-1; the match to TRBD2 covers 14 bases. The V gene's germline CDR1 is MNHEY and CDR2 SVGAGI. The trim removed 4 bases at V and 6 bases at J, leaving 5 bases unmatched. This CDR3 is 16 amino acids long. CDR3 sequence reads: CASSSSGTSGGNEQFF. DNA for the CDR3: TGTGCCAGCAGTTCCTCCGGGACTAGCGGGGGCAATGAGCAGTTCTTC.

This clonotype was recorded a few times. The CDR3 coding sequence is TGTGCCAGCTCCCGGGGGACTCGCGCAGATACGCAGTATTTT. It codes for CASSRGTRADTQYF. The chain uses TRBV18 and TRBJ2-3; weak D call: TRBD2 (6 bases). This CDR3 comprises 14 residues. Germline CDR1 and CDR2: KGHSH and LQKENI. Trimming left V 6 bases short and J 4 bases short, with 14 bases between.

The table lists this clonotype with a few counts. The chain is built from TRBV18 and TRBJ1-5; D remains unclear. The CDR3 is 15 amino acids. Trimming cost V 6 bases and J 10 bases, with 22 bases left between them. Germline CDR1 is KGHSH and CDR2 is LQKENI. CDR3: CASSLNSGPQEPQHF. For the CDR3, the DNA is TGTGCCAGCTCCCTGAACAGTGGCCCGCAAGAACCCCAGCATTTT.

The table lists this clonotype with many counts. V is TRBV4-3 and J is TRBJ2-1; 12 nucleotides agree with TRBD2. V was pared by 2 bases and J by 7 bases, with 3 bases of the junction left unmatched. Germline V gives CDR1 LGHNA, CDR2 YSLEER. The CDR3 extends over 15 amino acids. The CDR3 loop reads CASSQPSGGVNEQFF. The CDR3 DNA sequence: TGCGCCAGCAGCCAACCTAGCGGGGGGGTAAATGAGCAGTTCTTC.

The CDR3 DNA is TGTGCCAGCAGTTACACCCACAGTGGGACCACCGGGGAGCTGTTTTTT. Protein: CASSYTHSGTTGELFF. This chain connects TRBV6-5 to TRBJ2-2; D may correspond to TRBD1 or TRBD2 (5 bases each). Germline CDR1 reads MNHEY; CDR2 reads SVGAGI. The CDR3 sequence is 16 residues long. V lost 2 bases and J 4 bases, leaving 14 bases between the germline ends.

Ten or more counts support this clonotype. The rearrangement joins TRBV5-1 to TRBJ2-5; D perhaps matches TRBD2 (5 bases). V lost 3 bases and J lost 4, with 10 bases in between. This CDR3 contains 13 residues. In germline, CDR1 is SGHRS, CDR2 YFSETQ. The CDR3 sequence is CASSSEGVETQYF. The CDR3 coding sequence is TGCGCCAGCAGCTCAGAGGGAGTAGAGACCCAGTACTTC.

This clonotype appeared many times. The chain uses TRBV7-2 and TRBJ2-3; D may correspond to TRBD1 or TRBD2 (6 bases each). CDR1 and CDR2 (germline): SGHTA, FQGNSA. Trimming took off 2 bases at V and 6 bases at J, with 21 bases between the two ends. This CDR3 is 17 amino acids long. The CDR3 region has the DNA TGTGCCAGCAGCTTAAGATTACTAAGAGGGGGGCAGGATACGCAGTATTTT. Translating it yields CASSLRLLRGGQDTQYF.

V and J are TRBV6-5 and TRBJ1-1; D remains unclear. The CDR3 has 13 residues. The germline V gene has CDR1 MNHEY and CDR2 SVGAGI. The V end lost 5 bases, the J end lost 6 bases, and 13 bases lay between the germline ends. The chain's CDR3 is CASSTDGRAEAFF. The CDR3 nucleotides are TGTGCCAGCAGTACCGACGGGAGGGCTGAAGCTTTCTTT.

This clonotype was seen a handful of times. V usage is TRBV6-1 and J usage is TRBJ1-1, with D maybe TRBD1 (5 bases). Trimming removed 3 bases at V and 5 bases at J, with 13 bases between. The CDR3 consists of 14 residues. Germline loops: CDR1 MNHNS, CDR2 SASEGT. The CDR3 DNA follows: TGTGCCAGCAGTGATCAGGGAGGAAAGACTGAAGCTTTCTTT. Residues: CASSDQGGKTEAFF.

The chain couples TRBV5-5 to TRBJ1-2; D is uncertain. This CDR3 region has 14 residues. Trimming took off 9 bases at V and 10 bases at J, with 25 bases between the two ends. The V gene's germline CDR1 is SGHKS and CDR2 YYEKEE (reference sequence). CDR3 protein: CAIGSGRLSLPYTF. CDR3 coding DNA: TGTGCCATCGGCTCTGGGCGCCTGTCGCTTCCCTACACCTTC. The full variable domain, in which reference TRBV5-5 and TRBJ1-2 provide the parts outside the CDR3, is DAGVTQSPTHLIKTRGQQVTLRCSPISGHKSVSWYQQVLGQGPQFIFQYYEKEERGRGNFPDRFSARQFPNYSSELNVNALLLGDSALYLCAIGSGRLSLPYTFGSGTRLTVV.

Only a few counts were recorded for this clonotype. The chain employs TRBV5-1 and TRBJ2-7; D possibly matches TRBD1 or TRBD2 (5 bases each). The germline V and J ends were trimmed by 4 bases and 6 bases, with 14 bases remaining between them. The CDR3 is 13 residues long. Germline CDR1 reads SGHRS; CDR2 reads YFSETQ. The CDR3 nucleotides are TGCGCCAGCAGCCTCGTTGGGGGTAGCGAGCAGTACGTC. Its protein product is CASSLVGGSEQYV.

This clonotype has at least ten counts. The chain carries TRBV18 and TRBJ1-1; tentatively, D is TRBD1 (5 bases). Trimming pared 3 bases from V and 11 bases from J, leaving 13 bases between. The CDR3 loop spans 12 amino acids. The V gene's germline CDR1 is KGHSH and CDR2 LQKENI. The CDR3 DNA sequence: TGTGCCAGCTCACCGGTTGGGGGTGGTGCTTTCTTT. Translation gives CASSPVGGGAFF.

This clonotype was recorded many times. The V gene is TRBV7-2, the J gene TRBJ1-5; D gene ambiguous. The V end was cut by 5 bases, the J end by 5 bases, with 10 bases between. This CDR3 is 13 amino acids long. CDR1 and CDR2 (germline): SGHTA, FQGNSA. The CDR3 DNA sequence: TGTGCCAGCAGCCAAACCCGGGATCAGCCCCAGCATTTT. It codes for CASSQTRDQPQHF.